This TCR beta chain was sequenced in a study of T-cell memory formation after mild COVID-19. As for the study in general: Most TCR clusters belonged to a single donor.

About this clonotype: Antigen specificity is unknown.

Using its own MiXCR run on the 5' RACE reads, TCRdb lists one record per CDR3 protein. The table has hundreds of thousands of distinct CDR3 sequences, 7% to 10% seen once; the top ten hold about 22%. Trimming cost V 2 bases and J 2 bases, with 7 bases left between them. The CDR3 totals 13 residues. CDR1 and CDR2 from the germline V gene are ENHRY and SYGVKD. Study conclusions and caveats: Later expanders leaned toward CD4+, whereas clones contracting from day 15 to 85 were balanced CD4/CD8. Pre-infection memory held some responding clones, suggesting pre-existing cross-reactive T cells responded.

The sample taken for sequencing was PBMCs or a T cell subset sorted from them (not recorded which). The chain employs TRBV10-3 and TRBJ2-7, with D hard to call. The receptor was derived from a man younger than 35 who had mild COVID-19 (a few samples of this study predate the infection). Cell type and time point are not known. Here the CDR3 DNA reads TGTGCCATCAGTGAGGGGCCAACCTACGAGCAGTACTTC. Its translation is CAISEGPTYEQYF.